This section outlines one TCR beta chain sequence together with its context. Template-switch reactions added UMIs with a 6-nucleotide sample barcode. No DNA is given; TCRdb re-called the 5' RACE reads and lists each CDR3 protein once. The sample has some 150,000 distinct CDR3 sequences. The CDR3 totals 14 residues. Germline V lookup: CDR1 SEHNR, CDR2 FQNEAQ (reference sequence). The data were taken from a study of monozygotic twins with inflammatory bowel disease. This clonotype was sampled from a human donor with ulcerative colitis or Crohn's disease, or a healthy co-twin of an affected twin (not recorded which). The rearrangement uses TRBV7-9 and TRBJ1-6. Sequenced input: blood. CDR3 sequence: CASSALTWASPLHF.